A selection of T cell receptor beta chains follows, all from one sample in a study of blood T cell repertoires in COVID-19. The method was immunoSEQ multiplex PCR; TCRdb's version includes in-frame clones alone and lacks a portion of them. This table holds some 250,000 clones, approximately 86% found once. The specimen was peripheral blood. Every receptor here comes from a young woman with acute or convalescent COVID-19. CDR3s include the opening cysteine and the closing phenylalanine or tryptophan. Fields, in order: V gene, clone size, J gene, D gene, CDR3 protein, CDR3 DNA. The D gene is left open where the match is weak. Rows give clone size only sometimes, using once, few, many, or a class for an expanded clone.

TRBV4-3,NA,TRBJ2-1,TRBD2,CASSPDSGKAYNEQFF,TGCGCCAGCAGCCCGGATAGCGGGAAGGCCTACAATGAGCAGTTCTTC
TRBV6-2/TRBV6-3,NA,TRBJ1-2,NA,CASSLEFYGYTF,TGTGCCAGCAGCCTCGAGTTCTATGGCTACACCTTC
TRBV6-6,once,TRBJ2-4,TRBD1,CASSPTLGTGSKNIQYF,TGTGCCAGCAGTCCGACTCTAGGGACAGGGTCCAAAAACATTCAGTACTTC
TRBV6-5,NA,TRBJ2-5,TRBD1,CASSYFGTGQETQYF,TGTGCCAGCAGTTACTTCGGGACAGGGCAAGAGACCCAGTACTTC
TRBV19,few,TRBJ1-4,NA,CASNAGSANEKLFF,TGTGCCAGTAACGCTGGCTCCGCTAATGAAAAACTGTTTTTT
TRBV2,few,TRBJ1-6,NA,CASSGATGRSPLHF,TGTGCCAGCAGTGGTGCAACAGGGAGATCACCCCTCCACTTT
TRBV6-5,NA,TRBJ2-2,TRBD2,CASSYRTSGIAGELFF,TGTGCCAGCAGTTACCGGACTAGCGGGATTGCCGGGGAGCTGTTTTTT
TRBV30,once,TRBJ2-7,TRBD2,CAWSVVSGITEQYF,TGTGCCTGGAGTGTTGTTAGCGGGATAACCGAGCAGTACTTC
TRBV5-8,NA,TRBJ2-6,TRBD1,CASSPSGGRTGANVLTF,TGTGCCAGCAGTCCCTCAGGGGGCCGCACTGGGGCCAACGTCCTGACTTTC
TRBV4-1,NA,TRBJ2-7,NA,CASSQEFSGYEQYF,TGCGCCAGCAGCCAAGAGTTTAGCGGATACGAGCAGTACTTC
TRBV3-1/TRBV3-2,NA,TRBJ2-1,NA,CASSQGRVPVPFF,TGTGCCAGCAGCCAAGGTCGGGTCCCCGTTCCGTTCTTC
TRBV10-3,NA,TRBJ2-1,TRBD2,CAISEGPGGSKDNEQFF,TGTGCCATCAGTGAGGGCCCTGGCGGGAGTAAGGACAATGAGCAGTTCTTC
TRBV6-1,NA,TRBJ2-1,NA,CASSDFDRGRDEQFF,TGTGCCAGCAGTGATTTTGATAGGGGTCGGGATGAGCAGTTCTTC
TRBV7-2,NA,TRBJ1-2,TRBD1,CASSMRQGALGGYTF,TGTGCCAGCAGCATGCGACAGGGGGCGCTTGGTGGCTACACCTTC
TRBV28,NA,TRBJ2-1,NA,CASSFPGDTNEQFF,TGTGCCAGCAGTTTCCCGGGAGATACCAATGAGCAGTTCTTC
TRBV30,NA,TRBJ2-7,TRBD2,CAWSVVSSGRHRGNEQYF,TGTGCCTGGAGTGTGGTTTCTAGCGGGAGGCACCGGGGGAACGAGCAGTACTTC
TRBV9,NA,TRBJ2-2,NA,CASSLLMGPGELFF,TGTGCCAGCAGCCTATTGATGGGGCCCGGGGAGCTGTTTTTT
TRBV18,NA,TRBJ2-7,NA,CATLGASSYEQYF,TGTGCCACCCTTGGGGCGAGCTCCTACGAGCAGTACTTC
TRBV7-2,NA,TRBJ1-2,NA,CASSAQGLYGYTF,TGTGCCAGCAGCGCTCAGGGGCTCTATGGCTACACCTTC
TRBV19,NA,TRBJ1-5,TRBD1,CASSARGRNQPQHF,TGTGCCAGTAGTGCCAGGGGGCGGAATCAGCCCCAGCATTTT
TRBV11-1,few,TRBJ2-5,NA,CASSLGWDTPQETQYF,TGTGCCAGCAGCTTAGGGTGGGACACACCTCAAGAGACCCAGTACTTC
TRBV28,few,TRBJ1-5,NA,CASSLGEAAQHF,TGTGCCAGCAGTTTAGGGGAGGCGGCCCAGCATTTT